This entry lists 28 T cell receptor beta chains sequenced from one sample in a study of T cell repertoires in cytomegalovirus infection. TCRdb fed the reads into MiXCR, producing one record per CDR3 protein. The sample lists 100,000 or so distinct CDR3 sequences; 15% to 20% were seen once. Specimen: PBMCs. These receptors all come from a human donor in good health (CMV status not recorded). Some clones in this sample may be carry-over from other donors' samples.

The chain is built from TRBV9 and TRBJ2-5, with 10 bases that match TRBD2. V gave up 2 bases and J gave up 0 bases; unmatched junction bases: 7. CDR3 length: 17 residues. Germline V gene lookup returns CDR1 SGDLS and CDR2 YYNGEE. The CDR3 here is CASSVGGSGGYQETQYF. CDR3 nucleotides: TGTGCCAGCAGCGTTGGAGGTAGCGGGGGGTACCAAGAGACCCAGTACTTC. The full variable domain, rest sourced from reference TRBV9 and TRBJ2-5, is DSGVTQTPKHLITATGQRVTLRCSPRSGDLSVYWYQQSLDQGLQFLIQYYNGEERAKGNILERFSAQQFPDLHSELNLSSLELGDSALYFCASSVGGSGGYQETQYFGPGTRLLVL.

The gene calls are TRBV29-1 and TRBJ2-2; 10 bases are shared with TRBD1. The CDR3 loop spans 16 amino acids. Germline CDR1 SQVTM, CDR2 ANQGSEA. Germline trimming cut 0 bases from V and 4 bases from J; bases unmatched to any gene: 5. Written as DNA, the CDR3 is TGCAGCGTTGAAGATAGACAGGGGGCAAGCACCGGGGAGCTGTTTTTT. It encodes CSVEDRQGASTGELFF.

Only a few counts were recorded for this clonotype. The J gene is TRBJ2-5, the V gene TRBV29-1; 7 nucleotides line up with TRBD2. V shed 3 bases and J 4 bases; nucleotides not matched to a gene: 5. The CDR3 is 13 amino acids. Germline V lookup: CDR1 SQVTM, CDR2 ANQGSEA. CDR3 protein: CSVDGGFRETQYF. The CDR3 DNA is TGCAGCGTTGACGGGGGGTTTCGAGAGACCCAGTACTTC.

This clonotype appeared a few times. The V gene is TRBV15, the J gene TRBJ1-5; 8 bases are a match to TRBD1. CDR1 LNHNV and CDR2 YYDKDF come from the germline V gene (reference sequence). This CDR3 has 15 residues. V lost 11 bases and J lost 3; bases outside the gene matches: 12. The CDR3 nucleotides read TGTGCCTTATCACCCCGGGACAGGCCCAATCAGCCCCAGCATTTT. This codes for CALSPRDRPNQPQHF.

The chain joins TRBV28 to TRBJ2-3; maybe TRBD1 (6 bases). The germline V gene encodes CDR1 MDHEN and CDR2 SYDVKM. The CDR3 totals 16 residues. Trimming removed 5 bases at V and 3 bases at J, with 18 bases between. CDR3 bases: TGTGCCAGCAGTCCCAATCCGGGACAAAAGACAGATACGCAGTATTTT. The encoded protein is CASSPNPGQKTDTQYF.

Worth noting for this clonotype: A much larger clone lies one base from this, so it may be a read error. CDR3 bases: TGTGCCAGCAACTTAAGGGGACCGGGACAGGGTGGAGAAAAACTGTTTTTT. It encodes CASNLRGPGQGGEKLFF. This chain links TRBV7-8 with TRBJ1-4; 9 nucleotides line up with TRBD1. The CDR3 is made up of 17 amino acids. Germline assignment: CDR1 SGHVS and CDR2 FQNEAQ.

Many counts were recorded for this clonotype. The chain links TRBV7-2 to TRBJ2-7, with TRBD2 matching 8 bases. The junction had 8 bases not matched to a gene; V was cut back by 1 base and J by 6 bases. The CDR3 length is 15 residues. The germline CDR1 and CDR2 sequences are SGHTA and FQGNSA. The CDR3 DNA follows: TGTGCCAGCAGCTTAGATGGGACTAGTCCGACCGAGCAGTACTTC. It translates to CASSLDGTSPTEQYF. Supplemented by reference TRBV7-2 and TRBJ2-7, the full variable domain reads GAGVSQSPSNKVTEKGKDVELRCDPISGHTALYWYRQSLGQGLEFLIYFQGNSAPDKSGLPSDRFSAERTGGSVSTLTIQRTQQEDSAVYLCASSLDGTSPTEQYFGPGTRLTVT.

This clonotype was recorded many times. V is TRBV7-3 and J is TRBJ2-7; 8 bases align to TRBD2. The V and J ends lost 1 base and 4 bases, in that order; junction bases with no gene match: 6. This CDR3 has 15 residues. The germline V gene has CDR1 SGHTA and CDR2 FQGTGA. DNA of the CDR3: TGTGCCAGCAGCTTAAGACCGGGGGGGCCGTACGAGCAGTACTTC. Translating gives CASSLRPGGPYEQYF. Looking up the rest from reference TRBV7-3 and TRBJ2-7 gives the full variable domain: GAGVSQTPSNKVTEKGKYVELRCDPISGHTALYWYRQSLGQGPEFLIYFQGTGAADDSGLPNDRFFAVRPEGSVSTLKIQRTERGDSAVYLCASSLRPGGPYEQYFGPGTRLTVT.

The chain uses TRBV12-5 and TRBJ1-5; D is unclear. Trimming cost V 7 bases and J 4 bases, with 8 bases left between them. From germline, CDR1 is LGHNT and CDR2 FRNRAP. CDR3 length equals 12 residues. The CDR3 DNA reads TGTGCTAGTGCTGCCCTAAATCAGCCCCAGCATTTT. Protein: CASAALNQPQHF.

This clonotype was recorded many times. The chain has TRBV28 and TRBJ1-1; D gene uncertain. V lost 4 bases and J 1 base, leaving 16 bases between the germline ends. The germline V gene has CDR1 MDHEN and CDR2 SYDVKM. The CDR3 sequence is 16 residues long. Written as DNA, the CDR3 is TGTGCCAGCAGTTCGCCGGGCCTCCGGGGGAACACTGAAGCTTTCTTT. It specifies CASSSPGLRGNTEAFF.

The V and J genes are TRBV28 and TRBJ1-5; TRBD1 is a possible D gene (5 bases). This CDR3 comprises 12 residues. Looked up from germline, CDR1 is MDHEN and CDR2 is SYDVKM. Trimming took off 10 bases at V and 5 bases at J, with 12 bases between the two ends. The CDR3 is CATQRGDQPQHF. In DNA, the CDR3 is TGTGCCACCCAAAGGGGTGATCAGCCCCAGCATTTT.

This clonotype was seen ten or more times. In DNA form, the CDR3 reads TGTGCCAGCAGATATCAGGGGGGCCTCAACACTGAAGCTTTCTTT. Translation: CASRYQGGLNTEAFF. The chain joins TRBV7-2 to TRBJ1-1, with 7 bases identical to TRBD1. Germline V gene data show CDR1 as SGHTA and CDR2 as FQGNSA. After removal of 6 bases from V and 2 bases from J, the junction contained 9 bases not matched to a gene. The length of the CDR3 is 15 residues.

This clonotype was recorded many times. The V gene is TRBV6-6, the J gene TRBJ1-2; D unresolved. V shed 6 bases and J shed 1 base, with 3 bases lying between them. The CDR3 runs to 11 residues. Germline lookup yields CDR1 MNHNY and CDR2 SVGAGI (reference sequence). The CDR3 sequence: CASRYNYGYTF. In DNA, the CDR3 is TGTGCCAGCAGGTATAACTATGGCTACACCTTC.

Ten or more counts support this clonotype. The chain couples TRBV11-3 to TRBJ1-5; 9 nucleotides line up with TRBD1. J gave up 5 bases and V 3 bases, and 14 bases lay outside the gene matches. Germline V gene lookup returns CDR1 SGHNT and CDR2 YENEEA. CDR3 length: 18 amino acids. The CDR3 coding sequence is TGTGCCAGCAGCTTCCGGGACAGGGACCCAAGGGCGGATCAGCCCCAGCATTTT. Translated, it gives CASSFRDRDPRADQPQHF. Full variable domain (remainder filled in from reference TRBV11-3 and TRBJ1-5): EAGVVQSPRYKIIEKKQPVAFWCNPISGHNTLYWYLQNLGQGPELLIRYENEEAVDDSQLPKDRFSAERLKGVDSTLKIQPAELGDSAVYLCASSFRDRDPRADQPQHFGDGTRLSIL.

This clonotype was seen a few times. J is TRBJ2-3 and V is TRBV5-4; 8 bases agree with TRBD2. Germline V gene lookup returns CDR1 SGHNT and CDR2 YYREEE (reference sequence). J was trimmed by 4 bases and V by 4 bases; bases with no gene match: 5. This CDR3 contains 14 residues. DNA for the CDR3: TGTGCCAGCAGCCCGGGGGGGTACCCAGATACGCAGTATTTT. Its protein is CASSPGGYPDTQYF.

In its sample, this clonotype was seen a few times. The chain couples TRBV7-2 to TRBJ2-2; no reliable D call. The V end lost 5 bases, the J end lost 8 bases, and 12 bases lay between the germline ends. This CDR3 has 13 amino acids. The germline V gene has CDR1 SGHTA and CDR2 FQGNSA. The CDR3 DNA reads TGTGCCAGCAGCCCCCGCATGGGGGGGGAGCTGTTTTTT. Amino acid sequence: CASSPRMGGELFF.

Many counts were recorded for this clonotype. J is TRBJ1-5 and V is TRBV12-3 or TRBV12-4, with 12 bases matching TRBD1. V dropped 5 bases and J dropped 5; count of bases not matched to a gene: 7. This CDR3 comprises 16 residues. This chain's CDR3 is CASSPSRDRGHQPQHF. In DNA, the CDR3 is TGTGCCAGCAGTCCCTCCCGGGACAGGGGGCATCAGCCCCAGCATTTT.

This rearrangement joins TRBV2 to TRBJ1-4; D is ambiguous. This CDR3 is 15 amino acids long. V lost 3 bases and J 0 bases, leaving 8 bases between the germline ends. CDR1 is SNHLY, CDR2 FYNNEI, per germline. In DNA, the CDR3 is TGTGCCAGCAGTGATAGAGGGTCAACTAATGAAAAACTGTTTTTT. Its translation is CASSDRGSTNEKLFF.

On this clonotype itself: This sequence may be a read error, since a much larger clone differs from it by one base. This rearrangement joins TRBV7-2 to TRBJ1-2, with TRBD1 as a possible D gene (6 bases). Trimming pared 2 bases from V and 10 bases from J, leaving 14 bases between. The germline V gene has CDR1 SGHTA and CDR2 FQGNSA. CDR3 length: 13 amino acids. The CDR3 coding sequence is TGTGCCAGCAGCTTACAGGGGAGGGATGACTACACCTTC. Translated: CASSLQGRDDYTF.

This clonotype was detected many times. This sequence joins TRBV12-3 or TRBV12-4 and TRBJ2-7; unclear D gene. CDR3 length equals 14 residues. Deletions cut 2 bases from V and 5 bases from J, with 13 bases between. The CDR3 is CASSLHQAPHEQYF. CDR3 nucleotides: TGTGCCAGCAGTTTACACCAAGCGCCCCACGAGCAGTACTTC.

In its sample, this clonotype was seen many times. CDR3 in DNA: TGTGCCAGCAGCTCCCGGACTAGCGGCACAGATACGCAGTATTTT. This codes for CASSSRTSGTDTQYF. The chain links TRBV7-2 to TRBJ2-3, with 9 bases identical to TRBD2. This CDR3 has 15 amino acids. V was clipped by 4 bases and J by 1 base; unmatched bases: 3. Germline lookup yields CDR1 SGHTA and CDR2 FQGNSA.

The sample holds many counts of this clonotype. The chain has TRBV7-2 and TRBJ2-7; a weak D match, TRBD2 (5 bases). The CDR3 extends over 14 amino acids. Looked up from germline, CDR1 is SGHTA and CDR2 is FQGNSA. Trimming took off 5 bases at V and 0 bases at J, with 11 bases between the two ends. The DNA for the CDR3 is TGTGCCAGCAGCCCGGCACGGGGCTCCTACGAGCAGTACTTC. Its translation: CASSPARGSYEQYF.

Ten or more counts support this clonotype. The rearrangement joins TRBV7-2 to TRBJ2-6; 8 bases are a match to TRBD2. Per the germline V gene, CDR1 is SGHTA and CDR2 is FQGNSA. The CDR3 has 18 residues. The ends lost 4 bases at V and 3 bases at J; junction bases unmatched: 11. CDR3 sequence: CASSSRRRGVGGANVLTF. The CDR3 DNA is TGTGCCAGCAGCTCCAGAAGGCGGGGGGTTGGTGGGGCCAACGTCCTGACTTTC.

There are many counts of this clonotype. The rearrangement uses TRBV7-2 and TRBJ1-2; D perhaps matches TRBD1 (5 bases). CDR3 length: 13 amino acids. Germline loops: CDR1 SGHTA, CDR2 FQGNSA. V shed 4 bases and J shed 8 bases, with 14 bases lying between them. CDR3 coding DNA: TGTGCCAGCAGCTACCCAGGGTTCCGCGGCTACACCTTC. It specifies CASSYPGFRGYTF.

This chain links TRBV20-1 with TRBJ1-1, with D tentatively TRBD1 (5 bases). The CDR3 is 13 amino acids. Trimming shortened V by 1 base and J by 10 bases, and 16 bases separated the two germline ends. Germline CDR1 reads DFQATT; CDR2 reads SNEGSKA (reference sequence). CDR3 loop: CSARGGGFSVAFF. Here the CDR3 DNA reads TGCAGTGCTAGAGGCGGGGGGTTTTCTGTAGCTTTCTTT.

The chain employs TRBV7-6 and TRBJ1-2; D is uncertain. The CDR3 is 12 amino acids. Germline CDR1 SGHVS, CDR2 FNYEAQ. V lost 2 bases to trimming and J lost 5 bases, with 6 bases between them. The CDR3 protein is CASSLSPYGYTF. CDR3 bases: TGTGCCAGCAGCTTAAGCCCTTATGGCTACACCTTC.

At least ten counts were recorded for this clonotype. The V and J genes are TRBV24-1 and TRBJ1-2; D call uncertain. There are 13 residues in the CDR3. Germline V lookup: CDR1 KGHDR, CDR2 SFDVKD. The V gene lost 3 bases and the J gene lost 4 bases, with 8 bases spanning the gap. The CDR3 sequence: CATSDHNSYGYTF. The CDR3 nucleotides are TGTGCCACCAGTGATCATAACAGCTATGGCTACACCTTC.

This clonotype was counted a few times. The CDR3: CASSLSFLGQSNQPQHF. CDR3 DNA sequence: TGTGCCAGCAGTTTATCGTTCTTGGGACAGAGCAATCAGCCCCAGCATTTT. The V gene is TRBV27, the J gene TRBJ1-5; TRBD1 matches at 7 bases. CDR1 is MNHEY, CDR2 SMNVEV, per germline (reference sequence). The CDR3 has 17 amino acids. V was pared by 0 bases and J by 1 base, with 6 bases of the junction left unmatched.